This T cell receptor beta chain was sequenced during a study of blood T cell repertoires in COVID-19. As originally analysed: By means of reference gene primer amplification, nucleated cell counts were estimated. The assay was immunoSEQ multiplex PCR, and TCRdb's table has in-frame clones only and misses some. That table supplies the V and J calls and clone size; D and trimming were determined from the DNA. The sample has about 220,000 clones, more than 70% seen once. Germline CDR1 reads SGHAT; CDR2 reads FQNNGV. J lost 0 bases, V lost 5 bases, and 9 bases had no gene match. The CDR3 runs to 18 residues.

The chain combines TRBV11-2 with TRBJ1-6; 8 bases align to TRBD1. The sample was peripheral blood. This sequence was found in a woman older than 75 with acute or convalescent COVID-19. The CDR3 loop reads CASSVAQGTGSYNSPLHF. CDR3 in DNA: TGTGCCAGCAGCGTAGCACAGGGGACAGGCTCCTATAATTCACCCCTCCACTTT.